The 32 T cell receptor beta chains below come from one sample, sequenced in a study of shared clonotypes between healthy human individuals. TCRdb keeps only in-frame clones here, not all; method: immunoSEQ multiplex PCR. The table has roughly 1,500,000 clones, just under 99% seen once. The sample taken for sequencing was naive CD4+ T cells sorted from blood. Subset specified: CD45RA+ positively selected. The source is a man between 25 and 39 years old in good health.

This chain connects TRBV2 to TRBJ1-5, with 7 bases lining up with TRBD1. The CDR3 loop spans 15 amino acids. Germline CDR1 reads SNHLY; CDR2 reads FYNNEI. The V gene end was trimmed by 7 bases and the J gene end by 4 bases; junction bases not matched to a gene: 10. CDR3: CASTPHQGVNQPQHF. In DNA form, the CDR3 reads TGTGCCAGCACCCCCCATCAGGGGGTGAATCAGCCCCAGCATTTT.

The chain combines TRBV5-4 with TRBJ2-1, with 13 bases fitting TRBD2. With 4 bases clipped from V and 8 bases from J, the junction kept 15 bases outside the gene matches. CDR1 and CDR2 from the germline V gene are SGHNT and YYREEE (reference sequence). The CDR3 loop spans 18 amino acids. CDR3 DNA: TGTGCCAGCAGCGCGCCGGGACTAGCGGGAACGAACGGGGATGAGCAGTTCTTC. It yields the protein CASSAPGLAGTNGDEQFF.

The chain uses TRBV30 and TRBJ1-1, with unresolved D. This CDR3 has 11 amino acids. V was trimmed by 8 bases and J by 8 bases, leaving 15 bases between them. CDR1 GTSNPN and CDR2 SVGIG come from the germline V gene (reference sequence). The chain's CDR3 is CAHSYRAEAFF. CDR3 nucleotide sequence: TGTGCCCACTCTTACCGGGCCGAAGCTTTCTTT.

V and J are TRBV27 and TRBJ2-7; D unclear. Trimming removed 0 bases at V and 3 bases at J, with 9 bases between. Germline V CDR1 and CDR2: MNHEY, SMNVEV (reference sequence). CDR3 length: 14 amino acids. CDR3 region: CASSLSGFGYEQYF. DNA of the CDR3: TGTGCCAGCAGTTTATCCGGGTTCGGCTACGAGCAGTACTTC.

The CDR3 coding sequence is TGTGCCAGCAGCTCGGTAGACGAGCAGTACTTC. Protein product: CASSSVDEQYF. The rearrangement links TRBV5-8 to TRBJ2-7; no definite D call. The CDR3 runs 11 residues. From germline, CDR1 is SGHTS and CDR2 YDEGEE. V gave up 3 bases and J gave up 5 bases, with 6 bases separating them.

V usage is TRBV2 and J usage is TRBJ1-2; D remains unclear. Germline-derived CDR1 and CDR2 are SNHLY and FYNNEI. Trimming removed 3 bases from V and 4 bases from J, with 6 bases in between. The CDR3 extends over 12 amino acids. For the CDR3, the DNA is TGTGCCAGCAGTGATTTCGGCTATGGCTACACCTTC. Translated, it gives CASSDFGYGYTF.

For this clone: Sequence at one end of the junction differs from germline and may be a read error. The CDR3 sequence: CASSLSGKGETQYF. In DNA form, the CDR3 reads TGTGCTAGCAGCCTTAGCGGGAAGGGAGAGACCCAGTACTTC. The J gene is TRBJ2-5, the V gene TRBV7-7; 8 nucleotides align to TRBD2. This CDR3 has 14 amino acids. Germline-derived CDR1 and CDR2 are SSHAT and FNYEAQ (reference sequence).

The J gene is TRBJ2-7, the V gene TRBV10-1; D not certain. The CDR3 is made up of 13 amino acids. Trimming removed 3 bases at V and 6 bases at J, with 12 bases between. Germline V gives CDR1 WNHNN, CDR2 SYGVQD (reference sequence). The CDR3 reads CASSDDYTAEQYF. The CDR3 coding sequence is TGCGCCAGCAGTGATGATTACACGGCCGAGCAGTACTTC.

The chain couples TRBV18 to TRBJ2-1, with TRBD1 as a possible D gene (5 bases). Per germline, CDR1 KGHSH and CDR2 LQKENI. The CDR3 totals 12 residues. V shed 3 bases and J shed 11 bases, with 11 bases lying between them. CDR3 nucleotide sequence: TGTGCCAGCTCACCTCAACAGGATCAGCAGTTCTTC. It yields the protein CASSPQQDQQFF.

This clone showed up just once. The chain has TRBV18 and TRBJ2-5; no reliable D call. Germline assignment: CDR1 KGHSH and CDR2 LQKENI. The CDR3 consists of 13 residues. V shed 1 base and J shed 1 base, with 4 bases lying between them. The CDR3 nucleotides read TGTGCCAGCTCACCACAGCCCCAAGAGACCCAGTACTTC. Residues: CASSPQPQETQYF.

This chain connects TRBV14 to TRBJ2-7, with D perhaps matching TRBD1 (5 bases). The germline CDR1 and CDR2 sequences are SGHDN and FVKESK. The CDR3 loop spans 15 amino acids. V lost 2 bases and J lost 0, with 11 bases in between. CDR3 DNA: TGTGCCAGCAGCCAACAGGGTAGTAGCTCCTACGAGCAGTACTTC. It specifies CASSQQGSSSYEQYF. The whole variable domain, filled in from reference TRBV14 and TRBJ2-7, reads EAGVTQFPSHSVIEKGQTVTLRCDPISGHDNLYWYRRVMGKEIKFLLHFVKESKQDESGMPNNRFLAERTGGTYSTLKVQPAELEDSGVYFCASSQQGSSSYEQYFGPGTRLTVT.

The CDR3: CASSQRAVSSYNEQFF. Here the CDR3 DNA reads TGCGCCAGCAGTCAAAGGGCCGTCAGCTCCTACAATGAGCAGTTCTTC. The J gene is TRBJ2-1, the V gene TRBV23-1; D is unresolved. TRBV23-1 is sorted into the ORF group, with uncertain function. There are 16 residues in the CDR3. The V gene lost 2 bases and the J gene lost 0 bases, with 11 bases spanning the gap.

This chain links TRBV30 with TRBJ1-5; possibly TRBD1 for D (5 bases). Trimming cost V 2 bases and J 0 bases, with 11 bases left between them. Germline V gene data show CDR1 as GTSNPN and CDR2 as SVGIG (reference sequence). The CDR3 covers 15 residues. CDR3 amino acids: CAWSTDSSSNQPQHF. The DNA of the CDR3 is TGTGCCTGGAGTACTGACAGTAGTAGCAATCAGCCCCAGCATTTT.

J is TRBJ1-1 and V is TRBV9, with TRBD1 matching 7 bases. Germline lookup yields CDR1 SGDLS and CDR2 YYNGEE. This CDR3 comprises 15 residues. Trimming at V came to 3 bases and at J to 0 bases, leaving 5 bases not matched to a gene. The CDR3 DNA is TGTGCCAGCAGCGGAACAGGGGCTTTGAACACTGAAGCTTTCTTT. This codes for CASSGTGALNTEAFF.

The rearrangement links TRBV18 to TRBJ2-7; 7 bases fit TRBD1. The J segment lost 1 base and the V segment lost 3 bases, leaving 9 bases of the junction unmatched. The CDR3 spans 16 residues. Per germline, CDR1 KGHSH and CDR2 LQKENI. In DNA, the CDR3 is TGTGCCAGCTCACCTCTGGACAGGAGCAGGTCCTACGAGCAGTACTTC. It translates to CASSPLDRSRSYEQYF.

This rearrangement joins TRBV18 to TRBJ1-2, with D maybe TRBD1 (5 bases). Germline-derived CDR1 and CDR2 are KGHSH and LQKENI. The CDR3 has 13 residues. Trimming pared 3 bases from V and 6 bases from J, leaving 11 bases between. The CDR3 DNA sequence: TGTGCCAGCTCACCCCAGGGTGAAGATGGCTACACCTTC. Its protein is CASSPQGEDGYTF.

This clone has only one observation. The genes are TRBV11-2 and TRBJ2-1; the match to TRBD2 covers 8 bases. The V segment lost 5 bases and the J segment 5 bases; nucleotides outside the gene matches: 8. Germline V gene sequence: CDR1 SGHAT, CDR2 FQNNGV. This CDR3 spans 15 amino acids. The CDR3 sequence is CASSPGRGMNNEQFF. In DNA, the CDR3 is TGTGCCAGCAGCCCCGGGAGGGGGATGAACAATGAGCAGTTCTTC.

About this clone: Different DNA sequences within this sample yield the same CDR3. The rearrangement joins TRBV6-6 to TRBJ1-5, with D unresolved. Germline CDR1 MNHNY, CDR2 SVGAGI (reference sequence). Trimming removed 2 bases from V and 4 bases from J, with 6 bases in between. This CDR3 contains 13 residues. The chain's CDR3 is CASSYRENQPQHF. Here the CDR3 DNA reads TGTGCCAGCAGTTACAGGGAAAATCAGCCCCAGCATTTT.

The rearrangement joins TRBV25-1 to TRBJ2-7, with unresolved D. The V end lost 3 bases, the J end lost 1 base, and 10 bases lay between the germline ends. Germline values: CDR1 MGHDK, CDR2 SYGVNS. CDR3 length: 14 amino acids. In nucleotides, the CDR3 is TGTGCCAGCAGTGAGAGCCGCGCGTCCTACGAGCAGTACTTC. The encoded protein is CASSESRASYEQYF.

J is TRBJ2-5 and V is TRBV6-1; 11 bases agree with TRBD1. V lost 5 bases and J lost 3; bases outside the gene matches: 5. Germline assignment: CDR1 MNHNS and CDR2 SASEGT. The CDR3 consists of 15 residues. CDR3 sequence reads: CASSPGTGGKETQYF. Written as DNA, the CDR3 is TGTGCCAGCAGTCCGGGGACAGGGGGGAAAGAGACCCAGTACTTC.

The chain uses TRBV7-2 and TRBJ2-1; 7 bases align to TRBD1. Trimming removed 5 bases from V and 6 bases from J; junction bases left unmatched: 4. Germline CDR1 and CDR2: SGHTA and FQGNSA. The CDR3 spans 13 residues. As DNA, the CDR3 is TGTGCCAGCAGCAGCAGGACAGGCAATGAGCAGTTCTTC. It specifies CASSSRTGNEQFF.

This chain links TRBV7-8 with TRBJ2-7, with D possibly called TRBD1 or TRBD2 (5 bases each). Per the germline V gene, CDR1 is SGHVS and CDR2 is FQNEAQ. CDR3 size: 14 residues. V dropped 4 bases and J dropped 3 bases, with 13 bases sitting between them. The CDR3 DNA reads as TGTGCCAGCAGCTCCGGGACCTTCAACTACGAGCAGTACTTC. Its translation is CASSSGTFNYEQYF.

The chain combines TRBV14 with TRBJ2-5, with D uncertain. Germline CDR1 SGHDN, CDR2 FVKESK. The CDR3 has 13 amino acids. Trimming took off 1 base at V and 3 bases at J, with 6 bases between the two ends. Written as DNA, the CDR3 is TGTGCCAGCAGCCAAGTGTGGGAAGAGACCCAGTACTTC. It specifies CASSQVWEETQYF. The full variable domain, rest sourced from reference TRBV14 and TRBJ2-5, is EAGVTQFPSHSVIEKGQTVTLRCDPISGHDNLYWYRRVMGKEIKFLLHFVKESKQDESGMPNNRFLAERTGGTYSTLKVQPAELEDSGVYFCASSQVWEETQYFGPGTRLLVL.

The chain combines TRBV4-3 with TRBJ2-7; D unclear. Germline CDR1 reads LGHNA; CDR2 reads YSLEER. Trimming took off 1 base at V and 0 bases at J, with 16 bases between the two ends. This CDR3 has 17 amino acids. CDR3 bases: TGCGCCAGCAGCCAAGGGGTTTTGGCGTTGAGCTCCTACGAGCAGTACTTC. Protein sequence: CASSQGVLALSSYEQYF.

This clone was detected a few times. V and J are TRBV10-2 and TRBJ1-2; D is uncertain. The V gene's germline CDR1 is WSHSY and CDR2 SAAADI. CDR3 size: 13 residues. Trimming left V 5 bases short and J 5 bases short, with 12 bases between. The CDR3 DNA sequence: TGCGCCAGCAGTCCAACCGAAGTATATGGCTACACCTTC. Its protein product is CASSPTEVYGYTF.

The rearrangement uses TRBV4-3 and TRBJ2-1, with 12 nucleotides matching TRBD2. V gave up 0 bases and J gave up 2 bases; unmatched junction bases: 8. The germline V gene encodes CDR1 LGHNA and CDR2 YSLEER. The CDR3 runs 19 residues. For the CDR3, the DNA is TGCGCCAGCAGCCAAGATTCGGTTACTAGCGGGAGGACCTACAATGAGCAGTTCTTC. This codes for CASSQDSVTSGRTYNEQFF.

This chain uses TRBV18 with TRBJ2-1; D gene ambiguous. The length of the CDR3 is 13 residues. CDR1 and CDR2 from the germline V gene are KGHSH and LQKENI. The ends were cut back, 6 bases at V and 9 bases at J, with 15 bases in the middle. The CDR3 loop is CASSPKLNVEQFF. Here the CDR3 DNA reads TGTGCCAGCTCCCCTAAATTAAACGTTGAGCAGTTCTTC.

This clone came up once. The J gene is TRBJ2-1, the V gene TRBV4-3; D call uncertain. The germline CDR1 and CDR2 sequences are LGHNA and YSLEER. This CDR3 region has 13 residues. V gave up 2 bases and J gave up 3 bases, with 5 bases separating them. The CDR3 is CASSQRVYNEQFF. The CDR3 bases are TGCGCCAGCAGCCAAAGGGTCTACAATGAGCAGTTCTTC.

The CDR3 bases are TGTGCCAGCAGTGAAACTCGGCGGGGCCTTGGGGGTGGCTACACCTTC. It codes for CASSETRRGLGGGYTF. The chain uses TRBV2 and TRBJ1-2; weak D call: TRBD1 (5 bases). The CDR3 is made up of 16 amino acids. The V gene lost 2 bases and the J gene lost 7 bases, with 20 bases spanning the gap. The germline CDR1 and CDR2 sequences are SNHLY and FYNNEI.

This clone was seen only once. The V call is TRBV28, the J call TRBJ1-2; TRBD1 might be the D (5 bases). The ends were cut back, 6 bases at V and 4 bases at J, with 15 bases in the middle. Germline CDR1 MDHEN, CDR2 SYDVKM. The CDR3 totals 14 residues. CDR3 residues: CASRLSLGTYGYTF. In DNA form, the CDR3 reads TGTGCCAGCAGACTGTCTTTGGGGACCTATGGCTACACCTTC.

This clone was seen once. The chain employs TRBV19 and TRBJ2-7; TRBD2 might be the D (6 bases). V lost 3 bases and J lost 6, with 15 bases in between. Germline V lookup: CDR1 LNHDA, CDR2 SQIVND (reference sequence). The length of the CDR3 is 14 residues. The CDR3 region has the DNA TGTGCCAGTAGTATCACCGGGAGCCTACGCGAGCAGTACTTC. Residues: CASSITGSLREQYF.

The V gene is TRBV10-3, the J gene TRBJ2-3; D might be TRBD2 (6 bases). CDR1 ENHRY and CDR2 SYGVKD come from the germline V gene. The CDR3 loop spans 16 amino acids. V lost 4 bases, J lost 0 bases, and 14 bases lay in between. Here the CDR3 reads CAISAGLTTSTDTQYF. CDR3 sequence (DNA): TGTGCCATCAGTGCGGGACTGACAACTAGCACAGATACGCAGTATTTT.